Given below is one T cell receptor beta chain in context. Its antigen is not identified. The data were obtained in a study of cytomegalovirus exposure and HLA in healthy donors. The PCR had 60 Vbeta and 13 Jbeta primers. Measured with immunoSEQ multiplex PCR; TCRdb has only the in-frame clones, and not every one. The sample lists tens of thousands of clones, approximately 70% occurring once. Study results and caveats: One cluster of highly shared sequence variants probably arose as a sequencing artifact. Earlier analysis yielded a pattern in which most TCR beta V segments were productive about 90% or about 30% of the time. Reportedly, cytomegalovirus status was diagnosed with high sensitivity and specificity. Confirmation in vitro established that three CMV-associated chains were specific for CMV antigens.

Sequencing was done on a sample of PBMCs. The source of this sequence is a man between 25 and 39 years old in good health and CMV-seronegative.

The CDR3 reads CTSKSSGTSGNNTGELFF. In DNA, the CDR3 is TGCACCAGCAAATCCTCCGGGACTAGCGGGAATAACACCGGGGAGCTGTTTTTT. This chain connects TRBV1 to TRBJ2-2; the table's D call of TRBD2 was not tested on the DNA. TRBV1 is recorded as a pseudogene. CDR3 length: 18 residues.